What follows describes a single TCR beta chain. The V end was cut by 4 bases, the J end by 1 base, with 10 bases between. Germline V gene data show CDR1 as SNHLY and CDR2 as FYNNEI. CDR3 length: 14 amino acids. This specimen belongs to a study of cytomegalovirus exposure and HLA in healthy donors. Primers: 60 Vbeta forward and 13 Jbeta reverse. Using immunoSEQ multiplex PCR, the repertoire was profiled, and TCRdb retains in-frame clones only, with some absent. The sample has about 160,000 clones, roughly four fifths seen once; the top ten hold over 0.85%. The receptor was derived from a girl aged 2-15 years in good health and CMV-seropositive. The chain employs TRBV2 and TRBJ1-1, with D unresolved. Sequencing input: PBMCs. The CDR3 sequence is CASSGGPGNTEAFF. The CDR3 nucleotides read TGTGCCAGCAGTGGAGGGCCAGGGAACACTGAAGCTTTCTTT.